A single sample is the source of the 8 T cell receptor beta chains below, sequenced in a study of T cell repertoires in cytomegalovirus infection. TCRdb reprocessed the reads with MiXCR, giving one entry per CDR3 protein. The sample shows fewer than 300,000 distinct CDR3 sequences, more than 20% of them seen only once. Sequenced: PBMCs. The receptors here all came from a human donor in good health (CMV status not recorded). Some clones in this sample may be carry-over from other donors' samples.

The V call is TRBV30, the J call TRBJ1-5, with 7 bases matching TRBD1. The length of the CDR3 is 13 residues. Looked up from germline, CDR1 is GTSNPN and CDR2 is SVGIG (reference sequence). With 5 bases clipped from V and 5 bases from J, the junction kept 6 bases outside the gene matches. The CDR3 DNA reads as TGTGCCTGGGGAGACAGGGCGGATCAGCCCCAGCATTTT. Translated: CAWGDRADQPQHF.

This clonotype occurred a few times. The chain carries TRBV7-8 and TRBJ2-7; tentatively, D is TRBD2 (6 bases). The CDR3 extends over 15 amino acids. CDR1 and CDR2 (germline): SGHVS, FQNEAQ. The ends were cut back, 1 base at V and 3 bases at J, with 13 bases in the middle. For the CDR3, the DNA is TGTGCCAGCAGCTTAGAGGTCGGGAGTGTCTACGAGCAGTACTTC. Amino acid sequence: CASSLEVGSVYEQYF.

The chain uses TRBV6-2 or TRBV6-3 and TRBJ2-2; D gene uncertain. The V and J ends lost 6 bases and 5 bases respectively, with 7 bases between them. The CDR3 contains 12 residues. The V gene's germline CDR1 is MNHEY and CDR2 SVGEGT. The CDR3 loop is CASSLQTGELFF. The DNA for the CDR3 is TGTGCCAGCAGCTTACAAACCGGGGAGCTGTTTTTT.

This clonotype was picked up a small number of times. This chain links TRBV25-1 with TRBJ2-7; D unresolved. Trimming took off 7 bases at V and 1 base at J, with 11 bases between the two ends. CDR1 is MGHDK, CDR2 SYGVNS, per germline. This CDR3 contains 13 residues. CDR3 sequence (DNA): TGTGCCAGCACTCGGGCCGGATCCTACGAGCAGTACTTC. This codes for CASTRAGSYEQYF.

V is TRBV28 and J is TRBJ2-2, with D possibly matching TRBD2 (6 bases). CDR1 is MDHEN and CDR2 is SYDVKM in the germline V gene. V was clipped by 6 bases and J by 0 bases, with 11 bases between them. The CDR3 extends over 15 amino acids. The DNA for the CDR3 is TGTGCCAGCAGCTCAGCGGGCTCGAACACCGGGGAGCTGTTTTTT. This gives the protein CASSSAGSNTGELFF. The variable domain in full, completed from reference TRBV28 and TRBJ2-2, reads DVKVTQSSRYLVKRTGEKVFLECVQDMDHENMFWYRQDPGLGLRLIYFSYDVKMKEKGDIPEGYSVSREKKERFSLILESASTNQTSMYLCASSSAGSNTGELFFGEGSRLTVL.

The chain links TRBV28 to TRBJ1-5; no clear D gene. V shed 5 bases and J shed 4 bases, with 15 bases lying between them. This CDR3 region has 15 residues. In germline, CDR1 is MDHEN, CDR2 SYDVKM. The CDR3 protein is CASSRHASANQPQHF. CDR3 DNA: TGTGCCAGCAGTCGACACGCCTCGGCAAATCAGCCCCAGCATTTT. Drawing the rest from reference TRBV28 and TRBJ1-5, the complete variable domain is DVKVTQSSRYLVKRTGEKVFLECVQDMDHENMFWYRQDPGLGLRLIYFSYDVKMKEKGDIPEGYSVSREKKERFSLILESASTNQTSMYLCASSRHASANQPQHFGDGTRLSIL.

CDR3 sequence: CSVEDPGGTDTQYF. The CDR3 nucleotides read TGCAGCGTTGAAGATCCGGGGGGTACAGATACGCAGTATTTT. The rearrangement links TRBV29-1 to TRBJ2-3, with 7 bases lining up with TRBD2. From germline, CDR1 is SQVTM and CDR2 ANQGSEA. The CDR3 loop spans 14 amino acids. V lost 0 bases and J lost 3; bases outside the gene matches: 3.

This clonotype was counted at least ten times. This chain joins TRBV7-2 and TRBJ1-5; D not resolved. CDR3 length: 15 amino acids. V was cut by 2 bases and J by 7 bases, with 15 bases left in between. CDR1 is SGHTA, CDR2 FQGNSA, per germline. The CDR3 spells CASSLWSGPKQPQHF. CDR3 bases: TGTGCCAGCAGCTTATGGTCCGGCCCAAAGCAGCCCCAGCATTTT.